These T cell receptor beta chains were read from a single sample in a study of OX40 agonist ivuxolimab in advanced cancers. Method: immunoSEQ multiplex PCR; TCRdb's copy keeps in-frame clones and lacks some. The sample carries tens of thousands of clones, about 80% recorded once. Material: CD4+ or CD8+ T cells sorted from blood, obtained in a trial of the OX40 agonist ivuxolimab. Source of these receptors: an adult with an advanced solid tumor such as melanoma, head and neck, liver or kidney cancer. Each CDR3 is given with its conserved first and last residue. Each record gives: V gene, D gene, CDR3 length, CDR3 protein. The D gene is left open where the match is weak.

>TRBV19|TRBD1|16
CASRGQRGVANYGYTF
>TRBV4-3|.|16
CASSQGSRQLTYEQYF
>TRBV6-5|TRBD1|15
CASCNHRDRTYGYTF
>TRBV7-9|TRBD1|16
CASSLSTGALLNTIYF
>TRBV5-1|TRBD2|15
CASTSGRINTGELFF
>TRBV18|.|15
CASSRQDMNTDTQYF
>TRBV2|TRBD1|16
CASSFGQGRNTGELFF
>TRBV29-1|.|13
CSAASGGPYEQYF
>TRBV27|.|15
CASFGLLWRPGELFF
>TRBV28|TRBD2|16
CASSSTGLAESHEQYF
>TRBV19|TRBD1|15
CASSPRQGSTDTQYF
>TRBV6-6|TRBD1|15
CASSYSRTGKNIQYF
>TRBV27|TRBD2|14
CASKRLAGVYEQYF